The rows below give T cell receptor beta chains drawn from one sample of a study of radiotherapy plus CTLA-4 blockade in lung cancer. Using immunoSEQ multiplex PCR, the repertoire was profiled, and TCRdb retains in-frame clones only, with some absent. The table has about 45,000 clones, roughly four fifths seen once; the top ten hold 3.5%. The source was peripheral blood, collected from a patient treated with radiotherapy plus ipilimumab. Every receptor here comes from a human donor with non-small cell lung cancer who had a complete response to radiotherapy plus ipilimumab. Each CDR3 is given with its conserved first and last residue. D genes are given only for firm matches. Clone size, where shown, is once, few, many, or a class for clones that have expanded.

TRBJ2-7,TRBD2,-,TRBV7-2,CASSLDSGRSSYEQYF,TGTGCCAGCAGCTTAGACAGCGGGAGGAGCTCCTACGAGCAGTACTTC
TRBJ1-1,-,-,TRBV10-3,CAISDSLTEAFF,TGTGCCATCAGTGATTCCCTCACTGAAGCTTTCTTT
TRBJ1-4,-,-,TRBV15,CATSSESKGNGDMVF,TGTGCCACCAGCAGTGAATCGAAAGGAAACGGGGACATGGTTTTT
TRBJ2-5,TRBD1,-,TRBV18,CASSPWGTGGETQYF,TGTGCCAGCTCACCATGGGGGACAGGGGGCGAGACCCAGTACTTC
TRBJ2-2,-,once,TRBV4-1,CASSQLVYTGELFF,TGCGCCAGCAGCCAATTAGTATACACCGGGGAGCTGTTTTTT
TRBJ1-6,-,-,TRBV27,CASTWAGADSPLHF,TGTGCCAGCACCTGGGCGGGCGCGGATTCACCCCTCCACTTT
TRBJ1-3,TRBD1,medium-sized,TRBV19,CASSTGSSSGNTIYF,TGTGCCAGCTCGACAGGGTCCAGCTCTGGAAACACCATATATTTT
TRBJ2-3,-,-,TRBV28,CASSLMGRTDTQYF,TGTGCCAGCAGTTTGATGGGCCGCACAGATACGCAGTATTTT
TRBJ1-1,-,-,TRBV18,CASSPGGLNTEAFF,TGTGCCAGCTCCCCTGGAGGGCTGAACACTGAAGCTTTCTTT
TRBJ2-7,-,-,TRBV19,CASSLQGVGEQYF,TGTGCCAGTAGTCTCCAAGGGGTGGGGGAGCAGTACTTC
TRBJ1-1,-,-,TRBV27,CASSLGGLNTEAFF,TGTGCCAGCAGTTTGGGGGGACTGAACACTGAAGCTTTCTTT
TRBJ2-7,TRBD2,-,TRBV28,CASSFGGGLISYEQYF,TGTGCCAGCAGTTTCGGGGGGGGACTGATCTCCTACGAGCAGTACTTC
TRBJ1-6,TRBD1,-,TRBV6-5,CASRIEYRGNSPLHF,TGTGCCAGCAGGATCGAGTACAGGGGTAATTCACCCCTCCACTTT
TRBJ1-6,-,-,TRBV2,CAGKVGGAWSPLHF,TGTGCCGGCAAGGTTGGGGGGGCTTGGTCACCCCTCCACTTT
TRBJ1-1,TRBD1,-,TRBV7-9,CASSPRQGANTEAFF,TGTGCCAGCAGCCCACGACAGGGGGCGAACACTGAAGCTTTCTTT
TRBJ2-7,TRBD1,-,TRBV10-1,CASSPGTAYEQYF,TGCGCCAGCAGTCCCGGGACAGCCTACGAGCAGTACTTC
TRBJ1-2,-,-,TRBV7-2,CASSAGHNGYTF,TGTGCCAGCAGCGCGGGGCATAATGGCTACACCTTC
TRBJ1-2,TRBD1,-,TRBV5-4,CASSLALRQGVKGYTF,TGTGCCAGCAGCTTGGCCCTGCGACAGGGGGTGAAAGGCTACACCTTC
TRBJ1-5,-,-,TRBV6-1,CASRGGGNQPQHF,TGTGCCAGCAGAGGAGGGGGCAATCAGCCCCAGCATTTT
TRBJ2-1,TRBD2,-,TRBV18,CASSPNRDYLEGLRFF,TGTGCCAGCTCACCTAACCGGGACTACCTGGAGGGGCTACGGTTCTTC
TRBJ2-1,TRBD2,-,TRBV19,CATRRTSGGPGHNEQFF,TGTGCCACCAGGAGGACTAGCGGGGGGCCCGGGCACAATGAGCAGTTCTTC
TRBJ2-1,TRBD2,-,TRBV4-1,CASSQESSGAYNEQFF,TGCGCCAGCAGCCAAGAGTCTAGCGGGGCATACAATGAGCAGTTCTTC
TRBJ2-3,-,-,TRBV18,CASSPGLARTDTQYF,TGTGCCAGCTCACCCGGACTGGCCCGCACAGATACGCAGTATTTT
TRBJ2-7,-,-,TRBV7-6,CASSTHSGLFFLTSYEQYF,TGTGCCAGCAGCACGCACAGCGGACTCTTTTTCCTAACCTCCTACGAGCAGTACTTC
TRBJ1-1,-,once,TRBV9,CASRPAGTMNTEAFF,TGTGCCAGCCGACCCGCCGGGACTATGAACACTGAAGCTTTCTTT
TRBJ1-1,TRBD1,-,TRBV7-2,CASSGRTGGVRIQGEAFF,TGTGCCAGCAGCGGCCGGACAGGGGGCGTAAGGATTCAAGGTGAAGCTTTCTTT
TRBJ2-2,-,-,TRBV2,CASSVSRVAGELFF,TGTGCCAGCAGTGTATCCAGGGTCGCCGGGGAGCTGTTTTTT
TRBJ2-3,-,-,TRBV10-1,CASSDWEVLSTDTQYF,TGCGCCAGCAGTGATTGGGAGGTGCTGAGCACAGATACGCAGTATTTT
TRBJ2-1,TRBD1,-,TRBV18,CASSPFSPPGQGAGEQFF,TGTGCCAGCTCACCATTTAGCCCCCCGGGACAGGGGGCGGGAGAGCAGTTCTTC
TRBJ1-6,-,-,TRBV25-1,CASSGEGISSSYNSPLHF,TGTGCCAGCAGTGGGGAGGGGATCTCGAGCTCCTATAATTCACCCCTCCACTTT
TRBJ2-5,TRBD2,-,TRBV9,CASSQGLAGDSETQYF,TGTGCCAGCAGCCAGGGACTAGCGGGAGATTCAGAGACCCAGTACTTC
TRBJ2-5,TRBD2,-,TRBV19,CASSRGTSGIETQYF,TGTGCCAGTAGTCGAGGGACTAGCGGGATAGAGACCCAGTACTTC
TRBJ1-1,-,few,TRBV30,CAWSVRVNTEAFF,TGTGCCTGGAGTGTACGAGTGAACACTGAAGCTTTCTTT
TRBJ2-7,-,-,TRBV7-2,CASSLGVGQRSYEQYF,TGTGCCAGCAGCTTAGGAGTCGGGCAGCGGTCCTACGAGCAGTACTTC
TRBJ2-3,-,-,TRBV28,CASGGTQDTQYF,TGTGCCAGCGGCGGGACCCAAGATACGCAGTATTTT
TRBJ1-4,TRBD1,-,TRBV27,CASSRGTGNEKLFF,TGTGCCAGCAGTCGCGGGACAGGAAATGAAAAACTGTTTTTT
TRBJ2-7,-,-,TRBV4-3,CASSQDRGGNSYEQYF,TGCGCCAGCAGCCAAGATCGAGGTGGCAACTCCTACGAGCAGTACTTC
TRBJ2-1,TRBD2,-,TRBV27,CASSLPLLAGGYEQFF,TGTGCCAGCAGTTTACCGTTACTAGCGGGGGGATATGAGCAGTTCTTC